These 29 T cell receptor beta chains came from one sample sequenced in a study of shared clonotypes between healthy human individuals. The data were produced by immunoSEQ multiplex PCR, yet TCRdb's version contains in-frame clones alone and is incomplete. Of 400,000 to 600,000 clones listed, almost 80% are singletons. The specimen was PBMCs. The source is a woman in her thirties or forties in good health. Some clones in this sample may be carry-over from other donors' samples.

This clone was observed a handful of times. The rearrangement uses TRBV4-2 and TRBJ2-6, with 7 nucleotides matching TRBD2. CDR1 is LGHNA and CDR2 is YNFKEQ in the germline V gene. The CDR3 contains 16 residues. Trimming cost V 8 bases and J 2 bases; bases outside gene matches: 9. CDR3 sequence reads: CASATGTTAGANVLTF. The CDR3 DNA follows: TGTGCCAGCGCGACCGGGACTACTGCTGGGGCCAACGTCCTGACTTTC.

This sequence joins TRBV10-3 and TRBJ1-5; TRBD1 aligns across 7 bases. From germline, CDR1 is ENHRY and CDR2 SYGVKD. V shed 0 bases, J shed 4 bases, and the junction held 12 bases outside the gene matches. The length of the CDR3 is 18 residues. DNA for the CDR3: TGTGCCATCAGTGAGTCGAGTCAATGGGACAGTCAGAATCAGCCCCAGCATTTT. Amino acids: CAISESSQWDSQNQPQHF.

This clone was seen only a few times. The junction and the germline gene differ at one end; a read error may be behind it. The CDR3 sequence is CASSQVNSEAFF. DNA for the CDR3: TGCGCCAGCAGCCAAGTGAACAGTGAAGCTTTCTTT. The chain couples TRBV4-1 to TRBJ1-1; no clear D gene. The germline CDR1 and CDR2 sequences are MGHRA and YSYEKL. CDR3 size: 12 residues.

The chain couples TRBV28 to TRBJ2-3; 9 nucleotides agree with TRBD1. CDR1 is MDHEN, CDR2 SYDVKM, per germline. V dropped 3 bases and J dropped 0; count of bases not matched to a gene: 7. This CDR3 is 17 amino acids long. Here the CDR3 DNA reads TGTGCCAGCAGTTTCCTGACAGGGGGAATTAGCACAGATACGCAGTATTTT. It is translated as CASSFLTGGISTDTQYF.

This clone was counted once. The chain has TRBV4-1 and TRBJ2-1; D remains ambiguous. The CDR3 consists of 16 residues. Germline V gene sequence: CDR1 MGHRA, CDR2 YSYEKL. The V end was cut by 2 bases, the J end by 6 bases, with 17 bases between. CDR3 bases: TGCGCCAGCAGCCAACGAGGTGTTGGATCGGGCAATGAGCAGTTCTTC. Its protein product is CASSQRGVGSGNEQFF.

The rearrangement joins TRBV7-7 to TRBJ2-7, with 12 bases aligning to TRBD2. V lost 5 bases, J lost 2 bases, and 7 bases stayed unmatched. The CDR3 length is 16 residues. Germline V gene lookup returns CDR1 SSHAT and CDR2 FNYEAQ (reference sequence). CDR3 protein: CASSPGLAGSAYEQYF. CDR3 sequence (DNA): TGTGCCAGCAGCCCCGGACTAGCGGGATCCGCCTACGAGCAGTACTTC.

This clone was observed once. V usage is TRBV19 and J usage is TRBJ2-5, with D perhaps matching TRBD1 or TRBD2 (5 bases each). Germline lookup yields CDR1 LNHDA and CDR2 SQIVND (reference sequence). V lost 4 bases and J 5 bases, leaving 11 bases between the germline ends. This CDR3 contains 13 residues. As DNA, the CDR3 is TGTGCCAGTAGTACCCAGGGAGTTGAGACCCAGTACTTC. Its protein is CASSTQGVETQYF.

There are a few counts of this clone. The V and J genes are TRBV7-5 and TRBJ1-2. TRBV7-5 is a pseudogene. This CDR3 is 20 amino acids long. Written as DNA, the CDR3 is TGTGTCAGAAGCTTAGTATTTCCCCGGGCGGGCAGAAGGAGGGGATATGGCTACACCTTC. Its translation is CVRSLVFPRAGRRRGYGYTF.

Turning to this clone: Relative to the germline gene, one junction end is altered; a read error may explain this. The CDR3 protein is CASSLARGLSEQYF. CDR3 DNA: TGTGCTAGCAGCTTAGCCCGGGGATTAAGCGAGCAGTACTTC. The V gene is TRBV7-7, the J gene TRBJ2-7, with D maybe TRBD2 (5 bases). The CDR3 contains 14 residues. Germline CDR1 SSHAT, CDR2 FNYEAQ (reference sequence).

This chain uses TRBV6-5 with TRBJ2-1; the match to TRBD2 covers 7 bases. The V segment lost 2 bases and the J segment 6 bases; nucleotides outside the gene matches: 10. CDR3 length: 16 residues. Germline assignment: CDR1 MNHEY and CDR2 SVGAGI. The CDR3 spells CASSYPSGAGGNEQFF. The CDR3 nucleotides are TGTGCCAGCAGTTACCCGAGCGGGGCCGGGGGCAATGAGCAGTTCTTC.

This chain connects TRBV27 to TRBJ2-7, with 8 bases identical to TRBD2. The germline gives CDR1 MNHEY, CDR2 SMNVEV (reference sequence). The trim removed 4 bases at V and 1 base at J, leaving 9 bases unmatched. The CDR3 has 16 residues. DNA of the CDR3: TGTGCCAGCAGTTCCCTTGAAGCGGGGGTATCCTACGAGCAGTACTTC. It translates to CASSSLEAGVSYEQYF.

The V call is TRBV7-2, the J call TRBJ2-5; tentative D call: TRBD1 (6 bases). The J call may be faulty, since TRBJ2-7 better matches the DNA end. The CDR3 extends over 15 amino acids. In germline, CDR1 is SGHTA, CDR2 FQGNSA. The DNA for the CDR3 is TGTGCCAGCAGTCGGGGACACAGGGCGTCCTACGAGCAGTACTTC. Residues: CASSRGHRASYEQYF.

The chain combines TRBV19 with TRBJ2-7; tentatively, D is TRBD1 (5 bases). The V gene's germline CDR1 is LNHDA and CDR2 SQIVND (reference sequence). CDR3 size: 15 residues. V lost 1 base and J 0 bases, leaving 10 bases between the germline ends. The DNA of the CDR3 is TGTGCCAGTAGTATAGGGGGCGGACACTCCTACGAGCAGTACTTC. Its translation: CASSIGGGHSYEQYF.

V is TRBV19 and J is TRBJ1-2, with D unclear. The V end lost 5 bases, the J end lost 0 bases, and 7 bases lay between the germline ends. This CDR3 comprises 13 residues. Germline V gene lookup returns CDR1 LNHDA and CDR2 SQIVND (reference sequence). CDR3 DNA sequence: TGTGCCAGTAGTTACGGGGCTAACTATGGCTACACCTTC. Its protein product is CASSYGANYGYTF.

This chain uses TRBV18 with TRBJ2-2; D unclear. The CDR3 sequence is 16 residues long. Germline values: CDR1 KGHSH, CDR2 LQKENI. Between the trimmed V and J ends, which lost 3 bases and 0 bases, there was a span of 11 bases. Here the CDR3 DNA reads TGTGCCAGCTCACCGAGTAATCGCGCGAACACCGGGGAGCTGTTTTTT. This gives the protein CASSPSNRANTGELFF.

The chain carries TRBV28 and TRBJ2-2; 12 positions agree with TRBD2. This CDR3 contains 18 residues. J lost 0 bases, V lost 6 bases, and 8 bases had no gene match. Germline V gene lookup returns CDR1 MDHEN and CDR2 SYDVKM. CDR3 nucleotides: TGTGCCAGCAGCCTAGCGGGAGGGTGGTTTGCGAACACCGGGGAGCTGTTTTTT. Protein sequence: CASSLAGGWFANTGELFF.

V gene TRBV7-9 combines with J gene TRBJ2-3; 10 bases are a match to TRBD2. With V trimmed by 6 bases and J by 3 bases, 0 bases remained unmatched. CDR1 is SEHNR, CDR2 FQNEAQ, per germline (reference sequence). The CDR3 loop spans 13 amino acids. The chain's CDR3 is CASRTSGTDTQYF. CDR3 nucleotides: TGTGCCAGCAGGACTAGCGGGACAGATACGCAGTATTTT.

The CDR3 sequence is CASSVRDRETQYF. As DNA, the CDR3 is TGTGCCAGCAGTGTCAGGGACAGGGAGACCCAGTACTTC. The chain is built from TRBV2 and TRBJ2-5; 8 positions agree with TRBD1. Germline loops: CDR1 SNHLY, CDR2 FYNNEI. CDR3 length equals 13 residues. V was pared by 4 bases and J by 5 bases, with 3 bases of the junction left unmatched. Filled out from reference TRBV2 and TRBJ2-5, the complete variable domain reads EPEVTQTPSHQVTQMGQEVILRCVPISNHLYFYWYRQILGQKVEFLVSFYNNEISEKSEIFDDQFSVERPDGSNFTLKIRSTKLEDSAMYFCASSVRDRETQYFGPGTRLLVL.

This clone has only a few counts. This chain links TRBV15 with TRBJ2-1; the D is unclear. Germline CDR1 LNHNV, CDR2 YYDKDF (reference sequence). V lost 8 bases, J lost 1 base, and 15 bases lay in between. There are 15 residues in the CDR3. This chain's CDR3 is CATYPTWQSYNEQFF. The CDR3 DNA reads as TGTGCCACCTACCCCACATGGCAATCCTACAATGAGCAGTTCTTC.

The V gene is TRBV2, the J gene TRBJ1-5; D remains ambiguous. The CDR3 covers 14 residues. Trimming removed 6 bases at V and 5 bases at J, with 14 bases between. CDR1 is SNHLY and CDR2 is FYNNEI in the germline V gene. CDR3 in amino acids: CASSLSGMDQPQHF. The CDR3 DNA reads TGTGCCAGCAGCCTCTCGGGGATGGATCAGCCCCAGCATTTT.

J is TRBJ2-5 and V is TRBV11-2; D possibly matches TRBD1 or TRBD2 (5 bases each). The germline V gene encodes CDR1 SGHAT and CDR2 FQNNGV. The V end was cut by 6 bases, the J end by 12 bases, with 17 bases between. This CDR3 contains 12 residues. CDR3 nucleotide sequence: TGTGCCAGCAGACGAAGTGGGGGTCCGGAGTACTTC. Translated: CASRRSGGPEYF.

V usage is TRBV2 and J usage is TRBJ2-7, with 13 bases fitting TRBD2. Germline trimming cut 8 bases from V and 6 bases from J; bases unmatched to any gene: 7. CDR1 is SNHLY, CDR2 FYNNEI, per germline. The CDR3 consists of 14 residues. The CDR3 coding sequence is TGTGCCAGCTCTGGACTAGCGGGAGTAAGCGAGCAGTACTTC. Encoded protein: CASSGLAGVSEQYF.

The chain links TRBV28 to TRBJ2-1, with 16 nucleotides matching TRBD2. With 6 bases clipped from V and 6 bases from J, the junction kept 8 bases outside the gene matches. Germline assignment: CDR1 MDHEN and CDR2 SYDVKM. This CDR3 is built from 17 residues. The CDR3, as DNA: TGTGCCAGCAGAGGGACTAGCGGGAGGGATTTATTCAATGAGCAGTTCTTC. This encodes CASRGTSGRDLFNEQFF.

J is TRBJ2-1 and V is TRBV19; 14 nucleotides align to TRBD2. CDR3 length equals 17 residues. J was trimmed by 2 bases and V by 3 bases; bases with no gene match: 3. The V gene's germline CDR1 is LNHDA and CDR2 SQIVND (reference sequence). CDR3 nucleotides: TGTGCCAGTAGTATCAGACTAGCGGGAGGGGCCTACAATGAGCAGTTCTTC. Encoded protein: CASSIRLAGGAYNEQFF.

The chain couples TRBV9 to TRBJ2-3; no reliable D call. This CDR3 has 12 residues. V was trimmed by 2 bases and J by 6 bases, leaving 7 bases between them. Germline CDR1 SGDLS, CDR2 YYNGEE. This CDR3 reads CASSVTFDTQYF. CDR3 nucleotides: TGTGCCAGCAGCGTGACTTTTGATACGCAGTATTTT. The full variable domain, with the rest looked up from reference TRBV9 and TRBJ2-3, is DSGVTQTPKHLITATGQRVTLRCSPRSGDLSVYWYQQSLDQGLQFLIQYYNGEERAKGNILERFSAQQFPDLHSELNLSSLELGDSALYFCASSVTFDTQYFGPGTRLTVL.

For the CDR3, the DNA is TGTGCCATCAGTGAAGAGAGGGGAAAAGCAAAGACCCAGTACTTC. It is translated as CAISEERGKAKTQYF. This rearrangement joins TRBV10-3 to TRBJ2-5, with D possibly called TRBD1 or TRBD2 (5 bases each). Germline V gene sequence: CDR1 ENHRY, CDR2 SYGVKD. This CDR3 spans 15 amino acids. V dropped 3 bases and J dropped 6 bases, with 17 bases sitting between them.

This clone was seen repeatedly, ten times or more. The chain employs TRBV6-5 and TRBJ2-7; unclear D gene. CDR3 length: 12 residues. Germline CDR1 is MNHEY and CDR2 is SVGAGI. Trimming left V 0 bases short and J 9 bases short, with 9 bases between. In DNA, the CDR3 is TGTGCCAGCAGTTACTCGACGGGTCCGCAGTACTTC. It yields the protein CASSYSTGPQYF.

This clone was seen once. The chain uses TRBV7-9 and TRBJ2-2, with D hard to call. The CDR3 covers 12 residues. Germline CDR1 SEHNR, CDR2 FQNEAQ (reference sequence). The V gene lost 10 bases and the J gene lost 2 bases, with 8 bases spanning the gap. In DNA, the CDR3 is TGTGCCACCCTCCTTAACACCGGGGAGCTGTTTTTT. Translating gives CATLLNTGELFF.

This clone was detected once. This sequence joins TRBV10-3 and TRBJ2-1; D unresolved. In germline, CDR1 is ENHRY, CDR2 SYGVKD. This CDR3 contains 14 residues. Trimming shortened V by 4 bases and J by 2 bases, and 9 bases separated the two germline ends. CDR3 DNA: TGTGCCATCAGTGGTCGGCAGCCCTACAATGAGCAGTTCTTC. Its protein product is CAISGRQPYNEQFF.